This T cell receptor beta chain stems from a study of blood T cells in healthy people across ages. Study results and limitations: From one million sequenced T cells, diversity estimates were lower bounds. Unsorted PBMCs blocked a conclusive comparison of naive and antigen-experienced cells.

PCR was performed a second time for roughly 7 to 12 cycles using a sample-barcoded 5' primer and a J-beta primer mix. Each CDR3 protein gets one entry after TCRdb re-called the 5' RACE reads with MiXCR. Among hundreds of thousands of distinct CDR3 sequences listed, roughly half were seen once. Germline CDR1 is DFQATT and CDR2 is SNEGSKA (reference sequence). This CDR3 has 12 residues. V shed 8 bases and J shed 6 bases, with 16 bases lying between them. Each donor had approximately 10 milliliters of peripheral blood drawn. At least 6 micrograms of total RNA were extracted per sample. On this clonotype: What it binds is unknown.

This sequence originates from a woman of 80 years or more in good health. The sample was blood. The rearrangement joins TRBV20-1 to TRBJ1-2; TRBD1 might be the D (6 bases). The CDR3 DNA reads TGCAGTCTGCGATGGGGGCCCGATGGCTACACCTTC. Protein sequence: CSLRWGPDGYTF.